A selection of T cell receptor beta chains follows, all from one sample in a study of blood T cells in healthy people across ages. TCRdb re-analysed the 5' RACE reads in MiXCR, keeping a single row per CDR3 protein. In the table there are about 800,000 distinct CDR3 sequences, more than 45% of which are singletons. Sequences were obtained from blood. These receptor sequences come from a young man in good health. Each CDR3 is given with its conserved first and last residue. Fields, in order: CDR3 length, D gene, clone size, V gene, J gene, CDR3 protein, CDR3 DNA. The D gene is left open where the match is weak. Size values are once, few and many counts, or a class for expanded clones, and some rows have none.

>18|TRBD1|NA|TRBV5-1|TRBJ2-5
CASSLAPGQGLDQETQYF
TGCGCCAGCAGCTTGGCCCCGGGACAGGGACTCGACCAAGAGACCCAGTACTTC
>14|NA|few|TRBV29-1|TRBJ1-2
CSPRPRVTIYGYTF
TGCAGCCCAAGACCGAGGGTTACCATCTATGGCTACACCTTC
>14|NA|NA|TRBV13|TRBJ2-1
CASSVGLTNNEQFF
TGTGCCAGCAGCGTAGGCCTAACTAACAATGAGCAGTTCTTC
>16|TRBD2|NA|TRBV20-1|TRBJ2-3
CSARIPLAGTGDTQYF
TGCAGTGCTAGAATCCCACTAGCGGGGACGGGAGATACGCAGTATTTT
>14|TRBD1|NA|TRBV6-6|TRBJ2-4
CATRTGGAKNIQYF
TGTGCCACCCGGACAGGGGGGGCCAAAAACATTCAGTACTTC
>15|NA|NA|TRBV7-9|TRBJ2-7
CASSSETVTPHEQYF
TGTGCCAGCAGCTCAGAGACAGTCACCCCCCACGAGCAGTACTTC
>15|NA|NA|TRBV7-2|TRBJ2-1
CASSRRDIAPSEQFF
TGTGCCAGCAGCCGTCGGGATATAGCCCCCAGTGAGCAGTTCTTC
>11|NA|NA|TRBV29-1|TRBJ2-7
CSVELTYEQYF
TGCAGCGTAGAACTTACCTACGAGCAGTACTTC
>14|TRBD2|few|TRBV12-3/TRBV12-4|TRBJ2-1
CASSRGTTPNEQFF
TGTGCCAGCAGCAGAGGGACTACCCCCAATGAGCAGTTCTTC
>17|TRBD2|NA|TRBV4-3|TRBJ2-1
CASSQVPTSGRAHEQFF
TGCGCCAGCAGCCAAGTCCCCACTAGCGGGAGGGCGCATGAGCAGTTCTTC
>14|TRBD1|NA|TRBV10-3|TRBJ1-2
CAISRTGDSYGYTF
TGTGCCATCAGTAGAACAGGGGACTCCTATGGCTACACCTTC
>15|NA|NA|TRBV15|TRBJ2-3
CATSAGPNYRDTQYF
TGTGCCACCAGTGCAGGGCCGAACTATCGAGATACGCAGTATTTT
>15|NA|once|TRBV15|TRBJ2-7
CATSRDGSRSYEQYF
TGTGCCACCAGCAGAGATGGGTCTCGCTCCTACGAGCAGTACTTC
>13|NA|NA|TRBV5-6|TRBJ2-5
CASSKGLEETQYF
TGTGCCAGCAGCAAGGGACTGGAAGAGACCCAGTACTTC
>14|NA|NA|TRBV20-1|TRBJ2-2
CSARVGVAPGELFF
TGCAGTGCTAGAGTTGGCGTAGCCCCCGGGGAGCTGTTTTTT
>15|NA|once|TRBV7-2|TRBJ2-5
CASSPGGGNRKTQYF
TGTGCCAGCAGCCCCGGGGGCGGCAATAGAAAGACCCAGTACTTC
>13|NA|NA|TRBV27|TRBJ1-6
CASRRILNSPLHF
TGTGCCAGCAGACGCATTCTGAATTCACCCCTCCACTTT
>11|TRBD1|NA|TRBV6-5|TRBJ2-5
CASNRGETQYF
TGTGCCAGCAACAGGGGAGAGACCCAGTACTTC
>10|NA|NA|TRBV20-1|TRBJ2-1
CRGVYNEQFF
TGCAGGGGCGTTTACAATGAGCAGTTCTTC